The clone carrying this T cell receptor beta chain has a count of ten or more. cDNA molecules, individually, were tagged with unique molecular identifiers. TCRdb reprocessed the 5' RACE reads with MiXCR, giving one entry per CDR3 protein. The sample holds fewer than 65,000 distinct CDR3 sequences, around 9.3% seen once. The record originates from a study of early T cells in non-severe SARS-CoV-2 infection. CDR3 size: 14 residues. In germline, CDR1 is SGHAT, CDR2 FQNNGV. The V segment lost 1 base and the J segment 4 bases; nucleotides outside the gene matches: 3. V gene TRBV11-2 combines with J gene TRBJ2-5, with 7 bases fitting TRBD2. The sample here was whole blood, taken at baseline. The sequence was obtained from an adult who was a healthcare worker with PCR-confirmed SARS-CoV-2 infection or an uninfected control (not recorded which). DNA for the CDR3: TGTGCCAGCAGCTTAGTTGCGGGGGTAGAGACCCAGTACTTC. As protein: CASSLVAGVETQYF.